This T cell receptor beta chain was sequenced in a study of cytomegalovirus exposure and HLA in healthy donors. Concerning this clone itself: The antigen is not known.

Method: immunoSEQ multiplex PCR; TCRdb's copy keeps in-frame clones and lacks some. The data hold about 160,000 clones, with nearly 90% observed a single time. The study drew the donors from its roughly 120-subject validation cohort, separate from the approximately 700-subject first cohort. Germline V gene sequence: CDR1 SGHRS, CDR2 YFSETQ. CDR3 size: 13 residues. Trimming removed 0 bases at V and 0 bases at J, with 3 bases between. The study's findings and limits: Through in vitro validation, a few CMV-associated chains were shown to be specific for CMV antigens.

The genes are TRBV5-1 and TRBJ1-2; no clear D. This receptor was identified in a man aged 18 to 35 in good health and CMV-seropositive. Sequenced sample: PBMCs. This chain's CDR3 is CASSLEPNYGYTF. The DNA for the CDR3 is TGCGCCAGCAGCTTGGAGCCTAACTATGGCTACACCTTC. Variable domain in full (rest from reference TRBV5-1 and TRBJ1-2): KAGVTQTPRYLIKTRGQQVTLSCSPISGHRSVSWYQQTPGQGLQFLFEYFSETQRNKGNFPGRFSGRQFSNSRSEMNVSTLELGDSALYLCASSLEPNYGYTFGSGTRLTVV.